This T cell receptor (beta chain) was retrieved from a study of cytotoxic CD8 clonotypes in ibrutinib-treated CLL. About the research overall: Researchers reported ten to eleven relapsed/refractory and 15 treatment-naive patients, 17 of them IGHV unmutated. Results showed some 25 partial and 2 complete responses; following median 68 months, approximately 15 remained remitted, roughly 12 advanced.

Details on this clone: Its cognate antigen is unknown.

Clones were read by immunoSEQ multiplex PCR, and TCRdb kept only the in-frame ones, dropping some. The profile shows some 290,000 clones, 80% of them singletons. General study findings and limits: Clonality rose at ibrutinib response and fell back toward baseline at progression. While tracking circulating CD8+ T-cell counts, baseline clonality exceeded that of age-matched healthy donors.

The specimen was PBMCs, collected before ibrutinib treatment. The TCR was taken from a human donor with chronic lymphocytic leukemia.

Here the CDR3 reads CASSLLYGRDTEAFF. CDR3 sequence (DNA): TGTGCCAGCAGTTTACTTTACGGTAGGGACACTGAAGCTTTCTTT. J is TRBJ1-1 and V is TRBV28; D is unclear. The germline V gene has CDR1 MDHEN and CDR2 SYDVKM. Trimming left V 2 bases short and J 3 bases short, with 13 bases between. The CDR3 has 15 amino acids.